This entry concerns a single T cell receptor (beta chain). Sequencing used immunoSEQ multiplex PCR; TCRdb keeps in-frame clones, though not all of them. The repertoire consists of a few hundred thousand clones, with approximately 83% occurring once and the leading ten covering 7.5% to 10%. The data stem from a study of blood T cell repertoires in COVID-19. Whole-study context: PBMCs, B-cell-depleted T cells, or T cells provided the cDNA or gDNA that made up the material.

The receptor comes from a man older than 75 with acute or convalescent COVID-19. The sample taken for sequencing was peripheral blood.

The CDR3 here is CASSQTRTSGVTDTQYF. DNA for the CDR3: TGCGCCAGCAGCCAAACCCGAACTAGCGGGGTTACAGATACGCAGTATTTT. The chain carries TRBV4-1 and TRBJ2-3, with 10 bases matching TRBD2. The CDR3 covers 17 residues. V shed 2 bases, J shed 3 bases, and the junction held 8 bases outside the gene matches. CDR1 and CDR2 (germline): MGHRA, YSYEKL.